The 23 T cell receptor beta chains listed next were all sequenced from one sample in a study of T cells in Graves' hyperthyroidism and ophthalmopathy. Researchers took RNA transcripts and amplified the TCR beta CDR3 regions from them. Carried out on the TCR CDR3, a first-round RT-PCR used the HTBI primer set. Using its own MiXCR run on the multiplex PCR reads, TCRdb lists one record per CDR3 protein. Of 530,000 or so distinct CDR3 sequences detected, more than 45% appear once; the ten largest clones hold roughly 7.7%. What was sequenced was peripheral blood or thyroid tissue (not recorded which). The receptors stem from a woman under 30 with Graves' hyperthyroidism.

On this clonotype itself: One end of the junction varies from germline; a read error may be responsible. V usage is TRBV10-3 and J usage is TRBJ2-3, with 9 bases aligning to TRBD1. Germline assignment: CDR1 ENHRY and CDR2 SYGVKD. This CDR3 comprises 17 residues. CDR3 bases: TGTGCCACCAGTGATCAGGGACAGGGTTTATCCCTCAATGAGCAGTATTTT. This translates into CATSDQGQGLSLNEQYF.

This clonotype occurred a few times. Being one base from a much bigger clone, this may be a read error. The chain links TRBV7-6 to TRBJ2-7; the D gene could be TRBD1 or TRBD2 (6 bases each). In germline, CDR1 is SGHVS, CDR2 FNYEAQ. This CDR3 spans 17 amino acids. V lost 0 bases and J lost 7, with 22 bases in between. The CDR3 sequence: CASSLAQGLAENNEQYF. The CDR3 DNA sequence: TGTGCCAGCAGCTTAGCGCAGGGGTTAGCGGAAAACAATGAGCAGTACTTC.

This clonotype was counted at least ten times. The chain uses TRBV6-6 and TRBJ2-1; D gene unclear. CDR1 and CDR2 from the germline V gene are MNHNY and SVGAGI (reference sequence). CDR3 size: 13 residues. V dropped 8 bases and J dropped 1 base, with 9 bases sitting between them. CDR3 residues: CASCRVSYNEQFF. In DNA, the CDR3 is TGTGCCAGCTGTAGGGTATCCTACAATGAGCAGTTCTTC.

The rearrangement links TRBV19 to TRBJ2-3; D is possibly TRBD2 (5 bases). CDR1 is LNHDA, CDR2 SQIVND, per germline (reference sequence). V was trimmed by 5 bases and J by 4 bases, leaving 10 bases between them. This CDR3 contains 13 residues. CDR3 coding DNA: TGTGCCAGTAGTGCTGACTATCCAGATACGCAGTATTTT. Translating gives CASSADYPDTQYF.

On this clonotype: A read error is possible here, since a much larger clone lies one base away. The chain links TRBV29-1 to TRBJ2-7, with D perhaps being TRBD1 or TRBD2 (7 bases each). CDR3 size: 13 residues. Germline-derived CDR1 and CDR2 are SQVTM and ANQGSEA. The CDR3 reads CGVAGGARYEQYF. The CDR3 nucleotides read TGCGGCGTTGCAGGGGGGGCTAGGTACGAGCAGTACTTC.

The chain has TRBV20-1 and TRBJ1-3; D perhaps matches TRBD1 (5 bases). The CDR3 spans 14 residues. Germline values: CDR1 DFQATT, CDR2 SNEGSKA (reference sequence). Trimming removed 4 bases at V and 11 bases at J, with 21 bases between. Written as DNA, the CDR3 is TGCAGTGCTACCCCAAGGGGCTATGGCTACGCCATATATTTT. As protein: CSATPRGYGYAIYF.

CDR3 DNA: TGTGCCAGCAGAGTCACAGGTGGCTCTGGGGCCAACGTCCTGACTTTC. As protein: CASRVTGGSGANVLTF. This chain joins TRBV2 and TRBJ2-6; D is possibly TRBD1 (5 bases). V lost 6 bases, J lost 0 bases, and 12 bases lay in between. Germline V gene lookup returns CDR1 SNHLY and CDR2 FYNNEI. This CDR3 contains 16 residues.

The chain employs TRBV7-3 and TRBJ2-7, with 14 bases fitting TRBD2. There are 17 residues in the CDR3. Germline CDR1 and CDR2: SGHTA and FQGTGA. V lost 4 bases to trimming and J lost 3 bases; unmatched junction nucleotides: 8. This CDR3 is CASSSRKGTSGSYEQYF. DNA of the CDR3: TGTGCCAGCAGCTCCAGAAAGGGGACTAGCGGGAGCTACGAGCAGTACTTC.

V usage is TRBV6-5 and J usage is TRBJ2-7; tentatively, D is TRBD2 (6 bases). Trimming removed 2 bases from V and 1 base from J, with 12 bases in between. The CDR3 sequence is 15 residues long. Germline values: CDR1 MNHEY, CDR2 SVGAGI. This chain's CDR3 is CASSYVGGASYEQYF. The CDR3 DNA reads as TGTGCCAGCAGTTACGTTGGCGGGGCATCCTACGAGCAGTACTTC.

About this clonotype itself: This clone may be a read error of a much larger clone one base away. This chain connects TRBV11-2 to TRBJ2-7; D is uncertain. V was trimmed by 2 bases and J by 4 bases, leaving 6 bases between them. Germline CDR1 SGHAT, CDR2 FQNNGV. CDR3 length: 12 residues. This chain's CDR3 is CASSLLDYEQYF. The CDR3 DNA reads TGTGCCAGCAGCTTACTGGATTACGAGCAGTACTTC. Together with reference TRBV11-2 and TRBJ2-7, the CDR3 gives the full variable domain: EAGVAQSPRYKIIEKRQSVAFWCNPISGHATLYWYQQILGQGPKLLIQFQNNGVVDDSQLPKDRFSAERLKGVDSTLKIQPAKLEDSAVYLCASSLLDYEQYFGPGTRLTVT.

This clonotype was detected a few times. In nucleotides, the CDR3 is TGTGCCAGCAGTTACCACCCCGGGACGACGAACACCGGGGAGCTGTTTTTT. As protein: CASSYHPGTTNTGELFF. The chain is built from TRBV2 and TRBJ2-2; tentatively, D is TRBD1 or TRBD2 (5 bases each). The CDR3 has 17 residues. The V end was cut by 5 bases, the J end by 0 bases, with 16 bases between. Per germline, CDR1 SNHLY and CDR2 FYNNEI.

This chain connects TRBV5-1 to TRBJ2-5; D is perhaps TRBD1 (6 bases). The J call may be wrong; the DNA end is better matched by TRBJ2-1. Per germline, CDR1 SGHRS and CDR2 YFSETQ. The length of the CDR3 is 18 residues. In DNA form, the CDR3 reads TGCGCCAGCAGCTTGTATGAAACCGGGACACTTTCCTACAATGAGCAGTTCTTC. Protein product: CASSLYETGTLSYNEQFF.

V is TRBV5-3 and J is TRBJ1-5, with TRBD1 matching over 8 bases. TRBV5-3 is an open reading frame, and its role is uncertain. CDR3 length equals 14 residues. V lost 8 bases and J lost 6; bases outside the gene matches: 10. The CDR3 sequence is CASRERTGLQPQHF. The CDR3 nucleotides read TGTGCCAGCAGGGAGAGGACAGGGCTTCAGCCCCAGCATTTT.

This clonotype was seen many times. The CDR3 DNA follows: TGCAGTGCTCCCCGGACAGGGGGGAATACTGAAGCTTTCTTT. The encoded protein is CSAPRTGGNTEAFF. The V call is TRBV20-1, the J call TRBJ1-1; 10 nucleotides align to TRBD1. With 5 bases clipped from V and 5 bases from J, the junction kept 8 bases outside the gene matches. The CDR3 is made up of 14 amino acids. CDR1 DFQATT and CDR2 SNEGSKA come from the germline V gene (reference sequence).

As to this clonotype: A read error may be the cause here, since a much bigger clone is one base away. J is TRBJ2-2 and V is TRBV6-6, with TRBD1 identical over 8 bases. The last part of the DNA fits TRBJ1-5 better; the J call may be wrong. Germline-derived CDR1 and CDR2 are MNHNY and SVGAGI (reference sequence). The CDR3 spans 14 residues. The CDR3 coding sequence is TGTGCCAGCAGTTATGGGGGGACAGGACAGCCCCAGCATTTT. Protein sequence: CASSYGGTGQPQHF.

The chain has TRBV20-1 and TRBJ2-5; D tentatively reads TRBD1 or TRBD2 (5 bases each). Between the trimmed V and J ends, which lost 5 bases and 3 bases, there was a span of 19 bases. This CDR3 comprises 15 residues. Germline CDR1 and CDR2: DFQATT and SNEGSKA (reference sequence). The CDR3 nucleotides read TGCAGTGCTCCGCCGAGGGGCGGTTGGGAAGAGACCCAGTACTTC. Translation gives CSAPPRGGWEETQYF.

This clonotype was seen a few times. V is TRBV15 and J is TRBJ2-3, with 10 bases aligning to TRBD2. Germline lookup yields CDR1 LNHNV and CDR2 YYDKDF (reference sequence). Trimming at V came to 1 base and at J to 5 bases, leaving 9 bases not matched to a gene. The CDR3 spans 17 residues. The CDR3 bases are TGTGCCACCAGCAGAGGAAAGAGCGGGAGGGCCCAAGATACGCAGTATTTT. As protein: CATSRGKSGRAQDTQYF.

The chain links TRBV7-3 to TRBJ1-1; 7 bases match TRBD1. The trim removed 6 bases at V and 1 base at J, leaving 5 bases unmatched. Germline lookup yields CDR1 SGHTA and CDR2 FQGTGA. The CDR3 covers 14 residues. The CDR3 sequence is CASRTGVENTEAFF. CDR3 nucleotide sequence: TGTGCCAGCAGAACAGGGGTGGAGAACACTGAAGCTTTCTTT.

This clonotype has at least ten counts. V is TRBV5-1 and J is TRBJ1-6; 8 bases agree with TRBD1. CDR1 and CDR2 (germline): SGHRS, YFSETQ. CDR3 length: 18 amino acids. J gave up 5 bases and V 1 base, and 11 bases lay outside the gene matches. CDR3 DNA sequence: TGCGCCAGCAGCTTGAGTACCCGGGACAGGAGCGATAATTCACCCCTCCACTTT. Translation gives CASSLSTRDRSDNSPLHF.

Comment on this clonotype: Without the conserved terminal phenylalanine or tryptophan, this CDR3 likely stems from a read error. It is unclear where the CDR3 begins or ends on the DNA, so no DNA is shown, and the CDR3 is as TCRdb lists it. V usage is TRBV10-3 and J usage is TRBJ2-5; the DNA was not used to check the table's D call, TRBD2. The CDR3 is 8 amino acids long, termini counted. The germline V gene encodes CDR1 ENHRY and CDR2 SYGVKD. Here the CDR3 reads CAISEYGP.

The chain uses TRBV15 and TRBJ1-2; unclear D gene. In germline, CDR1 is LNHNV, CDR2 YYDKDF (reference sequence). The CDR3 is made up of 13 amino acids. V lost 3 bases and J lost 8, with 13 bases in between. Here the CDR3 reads CATSSSNPGGYTF. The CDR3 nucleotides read TGTGCCACCAGCAGCAGTAACCCGGGCGGCTACACCTTC.

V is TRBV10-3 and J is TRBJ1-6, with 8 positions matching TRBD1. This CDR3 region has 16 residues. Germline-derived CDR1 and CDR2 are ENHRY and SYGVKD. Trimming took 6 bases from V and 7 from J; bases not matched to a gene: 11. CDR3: CAIRGDRGTTNSPLHF. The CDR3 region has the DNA TGTGCCATCAGAGGAGACAGGGGCACGACAAATTCACCCCTCCACTTT.

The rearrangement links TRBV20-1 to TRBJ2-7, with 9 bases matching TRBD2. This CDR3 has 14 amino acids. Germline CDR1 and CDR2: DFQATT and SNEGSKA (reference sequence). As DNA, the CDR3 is TGCAGCTCATGGGGTAGCGGGAGCTCCTACGAGCAGTACTTC. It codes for CSSWGSGSSYEQYF.